Below, 17 T cell receptor beta chains from the same sample are listed, as sequenced in a study of T-cell memory formation after mild COVID-19. A single record per CDR3 protein comes from TCRdb applying MiXCR to the 5' RACE reads. The sample carries 400,000 to 500,000 distinct CDR3 sequences, approximately 24% recorded once. The specimen sequenced was PBMCs or a T cell subset sorted from them (not recorded which). Every receptor here comes from an adult woman who had mild COVID-19 (a few samples of this study predate the infection). Cell type and time point are not known.

This chain uses TRBV7-9 with TRBJ1-1; 9 bases line up with TRBD1. Germline CDR1 SEHNR, CDR2 FQNEAQ (reference sequence). The junction had 3 bases not matched to a gene; V was cut back by 1 base and J by 3 bases. The length of the CDR3 is 15 residues. CDR3 loop: CASSLGGQGYTEAFF. The CDR3 DNA reads TGTGCCAGCAGCTTAGGGGGACAGGGTTACACTGAAGCTTTCTTT. The whole variable domain, filled in from reference TRBV7-9 and TRBJ1-1, reads DTGVSQNPRHKITKRGQNVTFRCDPISEHNRLYWYRQTLGQGPEFLTYFQNEAQLEKSRLLSDRFSAERPKGSFSTLEIQRTEQGDSAMYLCASSLGGQGYTEAFFGQGTRLTVV.

The chain employs TRBV29-1 and TRBJ1-1; D is undetermined. From germline, CDR1 is SQVTM and CDR2 ANQGSEA. There are 13 residues in the CDR3. V dropped 3 bases and J dropped 1 base, with 9 bases sitting between them. DNA of the CDR3: TGCAGCGTTGAGAGGAACCCGAACACTGAAGCTTTCTTT. Protein: CSVERNPNTEAFF.

The chain has TRBV7-9 and TRBJ1-1, with D possibly matching TRBD1 (6 bases). Germline V gene lookup returns CDR1 SEHNR and CDR2 FQNEAQ (reference sequence). The V end was cut by 4 bases, the J end by 1 base, with 10 bases between. The CDR3 sequence is 14 residues long. The CDR3 DNA is TGTGCCAGCAGCTCCAAGGACAGGAACACTGAAGCTTTCTTT. It is translated as CASSSKDRNTEAFF.

The chain employs TRBV20-1 and TRBJ2-1, with D possibly being TRBD2 (5 bases). The CDR3 length is 15 residues. Germline V CDR1 and CDR2: DFQATT, SNEGSKA (reference sequence). Trimming left V 3 bases short and J 4 bases short, with 16 bases between. CDR3 sequence: CSARDASEDYNEQFF. Written as DNA, the CDR3 is TGCAGTGCTAGGGATGCTTCGGAGGATTACAATGAGCAGTTCTTC.

The chain links TRBV12-3 or TRBV12-4 to TRBJ1-1; TRBD1 is a possible D gene (6 bases). The CDR3 is 16 residues long. V was cut by 3 bases and J by 0 bases, with 14 bases left in between. CDR3 bases: TGTGCCAGCAGTTTTAGTCCAGGGGTTATGAACACTGAAGCTTTCTTT. Translation: CASSFSPGVMNTEAFF.

The V gene is TRBV7-3, the J gene TRBJ2-1; 9 nucleotides match TRBD2. Germline values: CDR1 SGHTA, CDR2 FQGTGA. V was clipped by 6 bases and J by 4 bases; unmatched bases: 7. This CDR3 has 15 amino acids. The DNA for the CDR3 is TGTGCCAGCAGTGCTAGCGGGGCCGATTACAATGAGCAGTTCTTC. It encodes CASSASGADYNEQFF.

The CDR3 sequence is CASSPSGRSHEQFF. The CDR3 DNA reads TGTGCCAGCAGTCCTAGCGGGAGGTCCCATGAGCAGTTCTTC. The chain joins TRBV12-3 or TRBV12-4 to TRBJ2-1, with 11 bases that match TRBD2. Trimming cost V 5 bases and J 8 bases; bases outside gene matches: 5. There are 14 residues in the CDR3.

This clonotype was counted a few times. The rearrangement joins TRBV2 to TRBJ1-3, with D uncertain. V was clipped by 5 bases and J by 4 bases, with 12 bases between them. There are 14 residues in the CDR3. Germline V gene sequence: CDR1 SNHLY, CDR2 FYNNEI. The CDR3 DNA reads TGTGCCAGCAGTCCCCCCGGGTACGGAAACACCATATATTTT. Amino acid sequence: CASSPPGYGNTIYF. Using reference TRBV2 and TRBJ1-3 for the parts outside the CDR3, the full variable domain is EPEVTQTPSHQVTQMGQEVILRCVPISNHLYFYWYRQILGQKVEFLVSFYNNEISEKSEIFDDQFSVERPDGSNFTLKIRSTKLEDSAMYFCASSPPGYGNTIYFGEGSWLTVV.

This chain joins TRBV5-5 and TRBJ1-1; tentatively, D is TRBD1 (5 bases). V gave up 6 bases and J gave up 0 bases, with 12 bases separating them. The CDR3 totals 14 residues. The germline gives CDR1 SGHKS, CDR2 YYEKEE (reference sequence). The CDR3 is CASTVQVMNTEAFF. In DNA form, the CDR3 reads TGTGCCAGCACCGTACAGGTGATGAACACTGAAGCTTTCTTT.

The genes are TRBV7-2 and TRBJ1-2; no clear D. Germline V gene sequence: CDR1 SGHTA, CDR2 FQGNSA. This CDR3 contains 12 residues. Trimming took off 5 bases at V and 8 bases at J, with 12 bases between the two ends. The CDR3 is CASSPGATGYTF. The CDR3 nucleotides read TGTGCCAGCAGCCCTGGCGCGACCGGCTACACCTTC. The whole variable domain, filled in from reference TRBV7-2 and TRBJ1-2, reads GAGVSQSPSNKVTEKGKDVELRCDPISGHTALYWYRQSLGQGLEFLIYFQGNSAPDKSGLPSDRFSAERTGGSVSTLTIQRTQQEDSAVYLCASSPGATGYTFGSGTRLTVV.

V usage is TRBV7-6 and J usage is TRBJ2-5; D not certain. This CDR3 is 14 amino acids long. CDR1 and CDR2 from the germline V gene are SGHVS and FNYEAQ. Trimming shortened V by 2 bases and J by 1 base, and 8 bases separated the two germline ends. The chain's CDR3 is CASSLSQLQETQYF. The DNA for the CDR3 is TGTGCCAGCAGCTTATCACAGCTCCAAGAGACCCAGTACTTC.

The genes are TRBV9 and TRBJ2-7; 10 nucleotides align to TRBD1. The CDR3 extends over 15 amino acids. Looked up from germline, CDR1 is SGDLS and CDR2 is YYNGEE. V was clipped by 3 bases and J by 5 bases; unmatched bases: 8. CDR3 nucleotides: TGTGCCAGCAGCGCCCCGGGACAGGGGACCCACGAGCAGTACTTC. Translated: CASSAPGQGTHEQYF. Drawing the rest from reference TRBV9 and TRBJ2-7, the complete variable domain is DSGVTQTPKHLITATGQRVTLRCSPRSGDLSVYWYQQSLDQGLQFLIQYYNGEERAKGNILERFSAQQFPDLHSELNLSSLELGDSALYFCASSAPGQGTHEQYFGPGTRLTVT.

This clonotype was counted only a few times. The V call is TRBV29-1, the J call TRBJ1-1; D remains ambiguous. The CDR3 sequence is 12 residues long. V shed 7 bases and J shed 5 bases, with 14 bases lying between them. The germline V gene encodes CDR1 SQVTM and CDR2 ANQGSEA. The CDR3 region is CSAGGRETEAFF. Written as DNA, the CDR3 is TGCAGCGCCGGAGGGCGAGAGACTGAAGCTTTCTTT.

The chain has TRBV7-2 and TRBJ2-7; D ambiguous. The CDR3 has 13 amino acids. CDR1 is SGHTA, CDR2 FQGNSA, per germline. Trimming took 6 bases from V and 3 from J, leaving 12 bases between them. The CDR3 protein is CASSLPSFYEQYF. The CDR3 DNA is TGTGCCAGCAGTCTCCCTTCCTTCTACGAGCAGTACTTC.

The chain employs TRBV7-2 and TRBJ2-1; 8 nucleotides align to TRBD2. Germline V CDR1 and CDR2: SGHTA, FQGNSA. Unmatched junction bases numbered 7, after V lost 5 bases and J lost 7 bases. The CDR3 runs 14 residues. The CDR3 nucleotides are TGTGCCAGCAGCGCCCGGGGGGGAGAAAATGAGCAGTTCTTC. Translating it yields CASSARGGENEQFF.

In nucleotides, the CDR3 is TGTGCCAGCAGCTCTATCAGCGGTGTCACCGGGGAGCTGTTTTTT. The encoded protein is CASSSISGVTGELFF. The chain uses TRBV4-2 and TRBJ2-2; D may be TRBD2 (5 bases). Germline lookup yields CDR1 LGHNA and CDR2 YNFKEQ. This CDR3 region has 15 residues. V dropped 5 bases and J dropped 4 bases, with 14 bases sitting between them.

This chain connects TRBV21-1 to TRBJ2-7; the table names TRBD1, a call not compared with the DNA. TRBV21-1 is a recognized pseudogene. CDR3 length: 14 amino acids. CDR3 protein: CASSKPRTGLEQYF. DNA for the CDR3: TGTGCCAGCAGCAAACCTCGGACAGGTCTCGAGCAGTACTTC.